This record concerns one TCR beta chain sequence. The sample belongs to a study of T cell changes during pregnancy in multiple sclerosis. The table came from immunoSEQ multiplex PCR; TCRdb's copy has only in-frame clones and leaves some out. The sample contains approximately 50,000 clones, almost 95% of which appear only once. The CDR3 runs to 17 residues. V was pared by 4 bases and J by 3 bases, with 7 bases of the junction left unmatched. From germline, CDR1 is MNHNS and CDR2 SASEGT. This clonotype was obtained from a female donor with multiple sclerosis, enrolled in a pregnancy study. The chain combines TRBV6-1 with TRBJ2-4; 12 nucleotides match TRBD2. Sample: CD4+ T cells from peripheral blood mononuclear cells, taken in the third trimester of pregnancy. The CDR3 nucleotides read TGTGCCAGCAGTGCCCTGACTAGCGGGAGTGGCAAAAACATTCAGTACTTC. Protein sequence: CASSALTSGSGKNIQYF.